These T cell receptor beta chains were read from a single sample in a study of T cells in Graves' hyperthyroidism and ophthalmopathy. TCRdb reanalysed the multiplex PCR reads using MiXCR and keeps one entry per CDR3 protein. The profile shows 530,000 or so distinct CDR3 sequences, about 43% of them singletons. The specimen was peripheral blood or thyroid tissue (not recorded which). These receptors all come from a woman aged 18-30 years with Graves' hyperthyroidism. The CDR3 runs from the conserved cysteine through the conserved F or W. D genes are given only for firm matches. Clone size appears in some rows only: once, few, many, or a class for an expanded clone.

clone size	V gene	J gene	D gene	CDR3 protein	CDR3 DNA
many	TRBV20-1	TRBJ2-5	TRBD2	CSARGLAGAAKTQYF	TGCAGTGCTAGAGGACTAGCGGGAGCTGCTAAGACCCAGTACTTC
.	TRBV27	TRBJ2-6	.	CASTLLGASGANVLTF	TGTGCCAGCACCTTATTAGGAGCTTCTGGGGCCAACGTCCTGACTTTC
once	TRBV2	TRBJ1-4	.	CASSEATLGEKLFF	TGTGCCAGCAGTGAAGCGACCCTCGGTGAAAAACTGTTTTTT
.	TRBV29-1	TRBJ2-7	TRBD2	CSVTTSGIQYEQYF	TGCAGCGTTACGACTAGCGGGATTCAGTACGAGCAGTACTTC
.	TRBV6-1	TRBJ2-7	TRBD2	CASRLSSGSRIFF	TGTGCCAGCAGACTTTCTAGCGGGAGCCGCATTTTCTTC
many	TRBV12-3/TRBV12-4	TRBJ1-5	.	CASSPLSNQPQHF	TGTGCCAGCAGTCCGCTAAGCAATCAGCCCCAGCATTTT
.	TRBV3-1	TRBJ1-2	.	CASSPRSGANYGYTF	TGTGCCAGCAGCCCCAGATCAGGGGCGAACTATGGCTACACCTTC
.	TRBV20-1	TRBJ1-1	.	CSASSLGDTEAFF	TGCAGTGCCAGCAGCTTGGGCGACACTGAAGCTTTCTTT
.	TRBV20-1	TRBJ1-1	.	CSAEGQRDELEAFF	TGCAGTGCAGAAGGACAGAGGGACGAACTCGAAGCTTTCTTT
.	TRBV12-3/TRBV12-4	TRBJ1-5	TRBD1	CASSLGQGGNSPQHF	TGTGCCAGCAGTCTGGGACAGGGCGGAAATTCACCCCAGCATTTT
few	TRBV20-1	TRBJ2-7	TRBD2	CSAPGLAGDGEQYF	TGCAGTGCCCCGGGGTTAGCGGGAGATGGCGAGCAGTACTTC
.	TRBV5-1	TRBJ1-2	TRBD1	CASSSRIRTGANYGYTF	TGCGCCAGCAGCTCACGAATTAGGACAGGAGCTAACTATGGCTACACCTTC
.	TRBV2	TRBJ1-5	.	CASSDGGMRNQPQHF	TGTGCCAGCAGTGACGGCGGGATGCGCAATCAGCCCCAGCATTTT
once	TRBV29-1	TRBJ1-2	.	CSVGQGIDYGYTF	TGCAGCGTTGGCCAGGGGATCGACTATGGCTACACCTTC
many	TRBV4-1	TRBJ1-6	.	CASSQGAPLGNSPLHF	TGCGCCAGCAGCCAAGGTGCTCCGTTAGGTAATTCACCCCTCCACTTT
many	TRBV7-9	TRBJ2-2	.	CASSLALRTGELFF	TGTGCCAGCAGCTTGGCCCTGAGGACCGGGGAGCTGTTTTTT
few	TRBV4-2	TRBJ1-1	.	CASSQVPGSVMNTEAFF	TGTGCCAGCAGCCAAGTTCCCGGTTCTGTCATGAACACTGAAGCTTTCTTT
.	TRBV10-2	TRBJ2-5	.	CASSESGSKETQYF	TGCGCCAGCAGTGAGTCGGGGTCCAAGGAGACCCAGTACTTC
.	TRBV15	TRBJ1-4	TRBD1	CATSTGQGGEKLFF	TGTGCCACCAGCACGGGACAGGGAGGTGAAAAACTGTTTTTT
many	TRBV5-4	TRBJ2-5	.	CASSLEGPLKRETQYF	TGTGCCAGCAGCTTGGAGGGACCCCTAAAGAGAGAGACCCAGTACTTC
.	TRBV24-1	TRBJ1-5	TRBD1	CATSDRTGGQPQHF	TGTGCCACCAGTGACCGGACAGGGGGACAGCCCCAGCATTTT
few	TRBV4-2	TRBJ2-7	TRBD2	CASSQGWTSGSGEQYF	TGTGCCAGCAGCCAAGGCTGGACTAGCGGGAGTGGCGAGCAGTACTTC
many	TRBV7-9	TRBJ2-3	.	CASSLEDTQYF	TGTGCCAGCAGCTTGGAAGATACGCAGTATTTT
many	TRBV29-1	TRBJ2-2	.	CSVVPQTSTGELFF	TGCAGCGTTGTCCCCCAGACCAGCACCGGGGAGCTGTTTTTT
.	TRBV12-3/TRBV12-4	TRBJ2-3	.	CATSRRPTDTQYF	TGTGCCACTTCGCGGAGGCCCACAGATACGCAGTATTTT
.	TRBV24-1	TRBJ1-4	.	CATSDSGTPVNEKLFF	TGTGCCACCAGTGATTCCGGGACACCGGTAAATGAAAAACTGTTTTTT
many	TRBV4-2	TRBJ1-1	.	CASTLRGGGNTEAFF	TGTGCCAGCACCCTCCGGGGGGGAGGGAACACTGAAGCTTTCTTT
.	TRBV5-1	TRBJ2-6	TRBD1	CASRRQGPLRSGANVLTF	TGCGCCAGCCGAAGACAGGGCCCTCTACGCTCTGGGGCCAACGTCCTGACTTTC
many	TRBV24-1	TRBJ1-2	.	CATSDSGIRGYTF	TGTGCCACCAGTGACTCGGGAATCAGGGGCTACACCTTC
many	TRBV10-3	TRBJ1-6	.	CAISENGRAGNSPLHF	TGTGCCATCAGTGAGAATGGGAGGGCTGGGAATTCACCCCTCCACTTT
many	TRBV9	TRBJ1-2	.	CASSVEGGAVGYTF	TGTGCCAGCAGCGTAGAGGGAGGGGCAGTGGGCTACACCTTC
.	TRBV25-1	TRBJ2-5	TRBD1	CASVGTAQETQYF	TGTGCCAGCGTCGGGACAGCGCAAGAGACCCAGTACTTC
many	TRBV5-1	TRBJ1-1	.	CASSLSGHLYNTEAFF	TGCGCCAGCAGCCTGTCGGGACACCTATATAACACTGAAGCTTTCTTT
.	TRBV19	TRBJ1-3	TRBD1	CASSIGDSSGNTIYF	TGTGCCAGTAGTATCGGGGACAGCTCTGGAAACACCATATATTTT
.	TRBV10-3	TRBJ2-5	TRBD2	CAITQERGETQYF	TGTGCCATCACCCAGGAGCGGGGGGAGACCCAGTACTTC
few	TRBV6-2/TRBV6-3	TRBJ1-4	.	CASSYDKNRQPSTNEKLFF	TGTGCCAGTAGTTACGATAAAAACAGACAGCCTTCAACTAATGAAAAACTGTTTTTT
many	TRBV5-6	TRBJ2-5	TRBD1	CASSNGQAYQETQYF	TGTGCCAGCAGCAATGGACAGGCGTACCAAGAGACCCAGTACTTC